A selection of T cell receptor beta chains follows, all from one sample in a study of vaccination and CD4 T cells after COVID-19. TCRdb re-analysed the PCR reads in MiXCR, keeping a single row per CDR3 protein. The data hold some 25,000 distinct CDR3 sequences, with less than 40% observed a single time. No antigen has been assigned to these receptors. The source was CD4+ T cells from blood, cultured in vitro, collected about 7 months after SARS-CoV-2 vaccination. The receptors were sampled from a human donor who had recovered from COVID-19. CDR3s include the opening cysteine and the closing phenylalanine or tryptophan. Each record gives: V gene, D gene, J gene, clone size, CDR3 protein, CDR3 DNA. A D gene is named only where the DNA matches it firmly. Some rows mark clone size as missing; the rest say once, few, many or name a class of expanded clone.

TRBV10-3,-,TRBJ2-7,-,CAISKLEGGHSEQYF,TGTGCCATCAGCAAACTAGAGGGGGGGCATTCGGAGCAGTACTTC
TRBV19,-,TRBJ1-5,-,CASSKRQGLPNYSNQPQHF,TGTGCCAGTAGTAAACGGCAGGGGCTACCCAATTATAGCAATCAGCCCCAGCATTTT
TRBV10-3,TRBD1,TRBJ1-2,-,CASCQGAQWDGYTF,TGTGCCAGCTGTCAGGGGGCTCAGTGGGATGGCTACACCTTC
TRBV20-1,TRBD2,TRBJ2-7,-,CSASPPSGAYEQYF,TGCAGTGCTAGCCCCCCTAGCGGGGCCTACGAGCAGTACTTC
TRBV6-1,TRBD1,TRBJ2-1,-,CASTRQGDYNEQFF,TGTGCCAGCACCCGACAGGGGGACTACAATGAGCAGTTCTTC
TRBV28,-,TRBJ2-7,few,CASSFRGANPGQYF,TGTGCCAGCAGTTTTCGAGGGGCCAACCCAGGGCAGTACTTC
TRBV10-2,-,TRBJ2-7,-,CASSEDWIEQYF,TGCGCCAGCAGTGAAGACTGGATCGAGCAGTACTTC
TRBV6-1,TRBD2,TRBJ2-5,few,CASRPQGGRARGETQYF,TGTGCCAGCAGGCCCCAGGGCGGGAGGGCCAGGGGAGAGACCCAGTACTTC
TRBV10-1,TRBD2,TRBJ2-3,-,CASSPRHSGRRTDTQYF,TGCGCCAGCAGCCCTCGCCATAGCGGGAGGCGCACAGATACGCAGTATTTT
TRBV19,TRBD1,TRBJ1-1,-,CASSIGRRGQGVTEAFF,TGTGCCAGTAGTATTGGGAGGCGCGGACAGGGGGTCACTGAAGCTTTCTTT
TRBV2,TRBD1,TRBJ1-5,-,CASSQYRGNQPQHF,TGTGCCAGCAGCCAATACAGGGGGAATCAGCCCCAGCATTTT
TRBV27,TRBD1,TRBJ2-7,-,CASSFRQGAGEQYF,TGTGCCAGCAGTTTCAGACAGGGGGCCGGCGAGCAGTACTTC
TRBV28,-,TRBJ2-7,-,CAIQEGALSYEQYF,TGTGCGATACAAGAAGGGGCGCTTTCCTACGAGCAGTACTTC
TRBV7-9,TRBD2,TRBJ2-7,-,CASSRTSGYEQYF,TGTGCCAGCAGCCGGACTAGCGGCTACGAGCAGTACTTC
TRBV20-1,TRBD1,TRBJ2-2,few,CSFQGAGDTGELFF,TGCAGTTTTCAGGGGGCCGGAGACACCGGGGAGCTGTTTTTT
TRBV7-6,TRBD2,TRBJ2-2,-,CASSPQAGAYGELFF,TGTGCCAGCAGCCCCCAAGCGGGAGCCTACGGGGAGCTGTTTTTT
TRBV7-2,-,TRBJ2-7,-,CASSLAFGVSYEQYF,TGTGCCAGCAGCTTAGCGTTTGGCGTCTCCTACGAGCAGTACTTC
TRBV28,-,TRBJ2-5,-,CATAAISRETQYF,TGTGCCACGGCTGCTATTTCTCGGGAGACCCAGTACTTC
TRBV28,-,TRBJ2-1,once,CASSQGGWDEQFF,TGTGCCAGCAGCCAGGGGGGTTGGGATGAGCAGTTCTTC
TRBV9,TRBD2,TRBJ2-7,-,CASSLGLASGEQYF,TGTGCCAGCAGCCTCGGACTAGCGTCTGGCGAGCAGTACTTC
TRBV19,-,TRBJ2-5,once,CASRSNLQETQYF,TGTGCCAGTAGATCGAATCTCCAAGAGACCCAGTACTTC
TRBV5-6,-,TRBJ2-2,-,CASSNYKDTGELFF,TGTGCCAGCAGCAACTACAAGGACACCGGGGAGCTGTTTTTT
TRBV7-9,-,TRBJ2-3,few,CASSLAGYTQYF,TGTGCCAGCAGCTTAGCGGGTTATACGCAGTATTTT
TRBV28,-,TRBJ2-3,-,CASREPSKDTQYF,TGTGCCAGTAGGGAGCCATCTAAAGATACGCAGTATTTT
TRBV20-1,-,TRBJ1-2,-,CSARDASGYTF,TGCAGTGCTAGAGATGCTTCGGGCTACACCTTC
TRBV7-6,TRBD1,TRBJ2-7,-,CASSSGGQSYEQYF,TGTGCCAGCAGCTCAGGGGGACAGTCCTACGAGCAGTACTTC
TRBV15,-,TRBJ2-1,few,CASQDGTRGFYNEQFF,TGTGCCTCCCAGGATGGTACACGTGGGTTTTACAATGAGCAGTTCTTC
TRBV20-1,-,TRBJ2-1,-,CSAISPFSGYNEQFF,TGCAGTGCTATCTCTCCTTTTTCGGGCTACAATGAGCAGTTCTTC
TRBV7-8,TRBD2,TRBJ2-1,few,CASSPRVAGGPYEQFF,TGTGCCAGCAGCCCTCGGGTAGCGGGAGGTCCCTATGAGCAGTTCTTC
TRBV6-5,-,TRBJ2-7,-,CASSYSGTSLSYEQYF,TGTGCCAGCAGTTACTCGGGCACCTCCTTGAGTTACGAGCAGTACTTC
TRBV5-6,TRBD1,TRBJ2-6,-,CASSSDRGQGANVLTF,TGTGCCAGCAGCTCGGACAGGGGGCAAGGGGCCAACGTCCTGACTTTC
TRBV6-1,TRBD2,TRBJ2-7,-,CASSHSGGLSYEQYF,TGTGCCAGCAGTCATAGCGGGGGCCTCTCCTACGAGCAGTACTTC
TRBV7-9,TRBD2,TRBJ2-1,-,CASSSTSGRYNEQFF,TGTGCCAGCAGCTCAACTAGCGGAAGATACAATGAGCAGTTCTTC
TRBV28,TRBD1,TRBJ1-2,few,CATQGVGFGYTF,TGTGCCACCCAGGGGGTCGGATTTGGCTACACCTTC
TRBV7-9,-,TRBJ2-5,few,CASSFISGMETQYF,TGTGCCAGCAGCTTTATCTCGGGAATGGAGACCCAGTACTTC
TRBV27,-,TRBJ2-5,many,CASSRRGRETQYF,TGTGCCAGCAGCCGACGGGGGCGCGAGACCCAGTACTTC
TRBV7-9,-,TRBJ2-5,-,CASRPSGVQETQYF,TGTGCCAGCAGACCGTCCGGGGTCCAAGAGACCCAGTACTTC
TRBV7-7,TRBD2,TRBJ2-5,-,CASSYGTSPETQYF,TGTGCTAGCAGCTACGGGACTAGCCCGGAGACCCAGTACTTC
TRBV7-9,-,TRBJ2-2,-,CASSLEGVGGELFF,TGTGCCAGCAGCTTAGAAGGAGTCGGCGGGGAGCTGTTTTTT
TRBV7-9,-,TRBJ1-1,-,CASSPEGGFLAFF,TGTGCCAGCAGCCCGGAGGGAGGGTTTCTAGCTTTCTTT
TRBV10-3,-,TRBJ2-4,few,CAISEEGRIQYF,TGTGCCATCAGTGAGGAGGGACGGATTCAGTACTTC
TRBV6-5,TRBD2,TRBJ2-7,-,CASSYSGGGYEQYF,TGTGCCAGCAGTTACTCTGGCGGGGGGTACGAGCAGTACTTC
TRBV27,-,TRBJ2-2,-,CASSPTPPGTRSTGELFF,TGTGCCAGCAGCCCCACCCCTCCCGGGACGAGAAGCACCGGGGAGCTGTTTTTT
TRBV24-1,-,TRBJ2-1,few,CATSRGLGYNEQFF,TGTGCCACCAGTAGGGGACTTGGGTACAATGAGCAGTTCTTC
TRBV20-1,TRBD2,TRBJ2-7,-,CSGLTSGEYEQYF,TGCAGTGGGCTGACTAGCGGAGAGTACGAGCAGTACTTC
TRBV6-5,TRBD1,TRBJ2-7,-,CASSYGAGGYEQYF,TGTGCCAGCAGTTACGGGGCAGGGGGCTACGAGCAGTACTTC
TRBV2,-,TRBJ2-3,-,CASNKVDTQYF,TGTGCCAGCAATAAGGTGGATACGCAGTATTTT
TRBV10-3,-,TRBJ1-2,-,CAISEMTAYGYTF,TGTGCCATCAGTGAAATGACGGCCTATGGCTACACCTTC